This T cell receptor beta chain came from a study of metastatic and nonmetastatic thyroid tumors (TCRdb year 2020). A note on the overall study: Repertoires from peripheral blood and from tumor or nodule tissue samples of malignant and benign thyroid patients were compared. The full study reports these points: In both blood and tumor samples, TCR beta diversity was reported to be significantly higher in malignant tumors than in benign nodules.

Library method: PCR. TCRdb records Illumina HiSeq 4000 as the sequencer. High-throughput sequencing was used to profile the TCR beta-chain CDR3 region of every patient. Per the source publication's procedure: A classifier to discriminate distant-metastatic papillary thyroid cancer patients was built from CDR3 differences across clinicopathological groups. The Shannon index was used to measure repertoire diversity, and the Morisita-Horn index was used to measure how similar tumor and blood repertoires were. TCRdb reprocessed the public reads (quality trimming at Q25 with fastp, clone calling with MiXCR) and kept in-frame beta chains. Clone size and V and J calls follow TCRdb, not the original study. For this sample there are approximately 69,000 clones; about 14% appear just once. The ten largest clones represent about 6% of the sample. No patient had received any treatment before thyroid surgery. Using T-cell receptor beta sequencing, the study looked back at clinical samples from patients collected from the early 2010s to the late 2010s.

V loses 0 bases, J loses 6 bases, and the germline ends lie 10 bases apart. The CDR3 runs 14 residues from the cysteine to the phenylalanine. The CDR3 DNA has 42 bases and is translated from base 1. CDR1 and CDR2, looked up from the germline V gene, are SGHRS and YFSETQ. This clone was detected many times. Its recognized antigen is unknown. No clone much larger than this one lies a single base away; base qualities are absent. This receptor chain uses TRBV5-1 and TRBJ1-5; TRBD1 might be the D gene, on 6 matching bases. This clonotype was obtained from a male donor with papillary thyroid cancer or a benign thyroid nodule (not recorded which). Some clones in this sample may be carry-over from other donors' samples. The specimen was blood. The CDR3 sequence is CASSLDRALQPQHF. The nucleotide sequence is given as TGCGCCAGCAGCTTGGACAGGGCCCTTCAGCCCCAGCATTTT.